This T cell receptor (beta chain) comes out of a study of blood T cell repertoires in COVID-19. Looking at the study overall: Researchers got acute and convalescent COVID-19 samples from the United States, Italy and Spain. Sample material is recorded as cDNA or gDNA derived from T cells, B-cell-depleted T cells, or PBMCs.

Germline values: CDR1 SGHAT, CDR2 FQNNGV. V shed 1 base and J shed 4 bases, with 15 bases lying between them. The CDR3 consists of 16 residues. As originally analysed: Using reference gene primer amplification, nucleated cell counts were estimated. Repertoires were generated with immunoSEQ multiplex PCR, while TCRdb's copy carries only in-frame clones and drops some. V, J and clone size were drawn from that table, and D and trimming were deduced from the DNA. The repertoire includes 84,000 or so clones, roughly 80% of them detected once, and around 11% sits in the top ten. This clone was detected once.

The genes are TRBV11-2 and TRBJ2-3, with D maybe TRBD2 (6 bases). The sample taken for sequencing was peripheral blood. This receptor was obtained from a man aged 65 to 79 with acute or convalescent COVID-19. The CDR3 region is CASSLVGGFMSDTQYF. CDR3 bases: TGTGCCAGCAGCTTAGTCGGGGGTTTTATGTCAGATACGCAGTATTTT.